This T cell receptor beta chain was sequenced in a study of response to subunit inactivated influenza vaccine. CDR3 length: 13 amino acids. The V and J ends lost 5 bases and 3 bases respectively, with 11 bases between them. TCRdb independently ran MiXCR on the RT-PCR reads; one entry per CDR3 protein. This table holds about 540,000 distinct CDR3 sequences, under 30% found once. This clonotype was recorded many times. These same records also appear under a second study, on T cells expressing NK-cell markers. That work contributes: 5'RACE template switching with UMIs produced the TCR beta cDNA. Sorted CD3+CD56+NKG2C+, CD3+CD56+NKG2C- and CD3+CD56-NKG2C+ T-cell subsets were beta-chain profiled. The same clonotypes also predominated in the CD3+CD56-NKG2C+ fraction of a handful of donors.

V gene TRBV12-3 or TRBV12-4 combines with J gene TRBJ2-7; D perhaps matches TRBD1 (5 bases). Specimen: CD4+ T cells sorted from PBMCs, collected approximately 13 days after vaccination. The clonotype originates from a man aged 50 to 59 who received an inactivated influenza vaccine. DNA of the CDR3: TGTGCCAGCAGTCGTCGACAGAACTACGAGCAGTACTTC. This codes for CASSRRQNYEQYF.